This T cell receptor beta chain was sequenced in a study of regulatory T cells in long-lasting Graves disease. Overall study results and limits: Those with persistent disease had in common more public clonotypes (roughly 3,000) than new patients (roughly 1,000).

As concerns this clonotype: The antigen remains unidentified. Compared with germline, one end of the junction differs, possibly owing to a read error.

Building of the TCR beta libraries involved iRepertoire HTBI primers and Arm-PCR of CDR3 regions. MiXCR, applied by TCRdb to the multiplex PCR reads, yields one record per CDR3 protein. The sample has hundreds of thousands of distinct CDR3 sequences; under 20% are singletons. As to time point: newly diagnosed GD, antithyroid drugs for less than 3 months. With RNA extracted from PBMCs as input, the TCR library was made. Germline CDR1 SGHRS, CDR2 YFSETQ. There are 15 residues in the CDR3. A further study also used this sample, focusing on T cells in Graves' hyperthyroidism and ophthalmopathy.

The sequenced sample was peripheral blood mononuclear cells (PBMCs), obtained at new diagnosis, from a patient treated with antithyroid drugs. The chain carries TRBV5-1 and TRBJ1-5; a weak D match, TRBD1 (6 bases). This TCR was recovered from a woman aged 25 to 39 with Graves disease. The CDR3 sequence is CASSLEGGSDQPQHF. CDR3 coding DNA: TGCGCCAGCAGCTTGGAAGGGGGTAGCGATCAGCCCCAGCATTTT.